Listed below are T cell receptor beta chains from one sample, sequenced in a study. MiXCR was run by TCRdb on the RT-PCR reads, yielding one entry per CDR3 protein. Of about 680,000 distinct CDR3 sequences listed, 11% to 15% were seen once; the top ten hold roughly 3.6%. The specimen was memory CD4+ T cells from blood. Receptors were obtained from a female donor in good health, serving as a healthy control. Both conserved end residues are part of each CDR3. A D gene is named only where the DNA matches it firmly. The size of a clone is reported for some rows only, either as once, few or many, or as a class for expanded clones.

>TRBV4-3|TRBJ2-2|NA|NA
CASSQVTSGNTGELFF
TGCGCCAGCAGCCAAGTAACCTCCGGGAACACCGGGGAGCTGTTTTTT
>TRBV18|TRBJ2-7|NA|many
CASSPKSARAHEQYF
TGTGCCAGCTCACCGAAATCGGCCAGGGCCCACGAGCAGTACTTC
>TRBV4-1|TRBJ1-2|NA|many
CASSGLIYGYTF
TGCGCCAGCAGCGGACTGATCTATGGCTACACCTTC
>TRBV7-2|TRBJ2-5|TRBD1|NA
CASSYLSGGRETQYF
TGTGCCAGCAGCTACCTGTCAGGGGGCCGAGAGACCCAGTACTTC
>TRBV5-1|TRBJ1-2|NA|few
CASSWDGLNYGYTF
TGCGCCAGCAGCTGGGACGGACTTAACTATGGCTACACCTTC
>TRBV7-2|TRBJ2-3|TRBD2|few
CASSLATGGDTQYF
TGTGCCAGCAGCTTAGCGACGGGAGGGGATACGCAGTATTTT
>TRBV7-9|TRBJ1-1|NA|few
CASSLGPPVNTEAFF
TGTGCCAGCAGCTTAGGTCCCCCGGTGAACACTGAAGCTTTCTTT
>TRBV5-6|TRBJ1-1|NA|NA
CASSWGYTEAFF
TGTGCCAGCAGCTGGGGATACACTGAAGCTTTCTTT
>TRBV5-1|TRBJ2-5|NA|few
CASSLVGSDETQYF
TGCGCCAGCAGCTTGGTGGGTAGCGACGAGACCCAGTACTTC
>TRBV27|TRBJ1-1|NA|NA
CASHPGPWGTEAFF
TGTGCCAGCCACCCGGGCCCGTGGGGAACTGAAGCTTTCTTT
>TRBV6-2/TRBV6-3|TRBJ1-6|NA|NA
CASSYTGDSPLHF
TGTGCCAGCAGTTACACGGGGGATTCACCCCTCCACTTT
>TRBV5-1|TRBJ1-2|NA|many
CASSPGANYGYTF
TGCGCCAGCAGCCCGGGTGCTAACTATGGCTACACCTTC
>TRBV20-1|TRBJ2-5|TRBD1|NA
CSALPRGRRSQETQYF
TGCAGTGCCCTGCCGAGGGGGCGGCGATCACAAGAGACCCAGTACTTC
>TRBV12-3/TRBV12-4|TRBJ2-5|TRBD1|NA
CASRRTGVLETQYF
TGTGCCAGCAGGAGGACAGGGGTCCTAGAGACCCAGTACTTC
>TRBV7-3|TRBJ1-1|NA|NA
CASSSRLLRVNTEAFF
TGTGCCAGCAGCTCACGCCTACTCAGGGTGAACACTGAAGCTTTCTTT
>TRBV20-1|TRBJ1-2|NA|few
CSARVNRAGGYTF
TGCAGTGCTAGAGTAAACAGGGCAGGTGGCTACACCTTC
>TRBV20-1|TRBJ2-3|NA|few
CSARVRSSTARTSTDTQYF
TGCAGTGCTAGAGTACGGTCTTCCACCGCGAGAACTAGCACAGATACGCAGTATTTT
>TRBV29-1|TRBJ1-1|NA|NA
CSVEDWGIGTEAFF
TGCAGCGTTGAAGATTGGGGGATTGGCACTGAAGCTTTCTTT
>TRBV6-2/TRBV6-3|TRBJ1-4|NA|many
CASSRTAAEEKLFF
TGTGCCAGCAGTAGGACCGCGGCGGAGGAAAAACTGTTTTTT
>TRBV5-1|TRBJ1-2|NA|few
CASSLEGQAGYTF
TGCGCCAGCAGCTTGGAGGGCCAGGCTGGCTACACCTTC
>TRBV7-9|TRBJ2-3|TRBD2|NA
CASSPQAGVPDTQYF
TGTGCCAGCAGCCCTCAGGCGGGAGTGCCCGATACGCAGTATTTT
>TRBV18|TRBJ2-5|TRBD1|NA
CASSHRGQETQYF
TGTGCCAGCTCACACAGGGGGCAAGAGACCCAGTACTTC
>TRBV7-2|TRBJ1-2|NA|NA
CASSLSWGDDYGYTF
TGTGCCAGCAGCTTATCGTGGGGGGACGACTATGGCTACACCTTC
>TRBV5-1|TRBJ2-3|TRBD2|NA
CASSPFGGEEDTQYF
TGCGCCAGCAGCCCATTTGGGGGGGAGGAAGATACGCAGTATTTT
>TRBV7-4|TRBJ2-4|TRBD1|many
CASSFYYRDRGKNIQYF
TGTGCCAGCAGCTTTTACTACCGGGACAGGGGAAAAAACATTCAGTACTTC
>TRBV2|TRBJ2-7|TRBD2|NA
CASSAGTSGEQYF
TGTGCCAGCAGCGCCGGGACTAGCGGCGAGCAGTACTTC
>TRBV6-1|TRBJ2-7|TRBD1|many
CASSEQAGGRYEQYF
TGTGCCAGCAGTGAACAGGCAGGGGGCAGGTACGAGCAGTACTTC
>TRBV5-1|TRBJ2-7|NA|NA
CASSLDTVGSYEQYF
TGCGCCAGCAGCTTGGATACGGTAGGGAGCTACGAGCAGTACTTC
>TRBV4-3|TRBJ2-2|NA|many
CASSQDRNGELFF
TGCGCCAGCAGCCAAGATCGTAACGGGGAGCTGTTTTTT
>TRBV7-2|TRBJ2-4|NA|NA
CASSLASNPINIQYF
TGTGCCAGCAGCTTAGCGTCCAACCCAATAAACATTCAGTACTTC
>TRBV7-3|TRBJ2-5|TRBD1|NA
CASSATGNQETQYF
TGTGCCAGCAGCGCGACAGGGAACCAAGAGACCCAGTACTTC
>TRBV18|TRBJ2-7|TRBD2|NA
CASSPPELAGAYEQYF
TGTGCCAGCTCACCACCTGAATTAGCGGGGGCCTACGAGCAGTACTTC
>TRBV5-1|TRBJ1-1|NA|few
CASRYATVNTEAFF
TGCGCCAGCAGATATGCGACAGTGAACACTGAAGCTTTCTTT
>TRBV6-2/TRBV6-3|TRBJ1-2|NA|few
CASSTGTGLGCTF
TGTGCCAGCAGCACCGGGACTGGTCTCGGCTGCACCTTC
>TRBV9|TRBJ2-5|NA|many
CASSPGVQSTETQYF
TGTGCCAGCAGCCCTGGGGTCCAGTCGACGGAGACCCAGTACTTC
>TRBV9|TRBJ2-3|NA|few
CASSAGQYTDTQYF
TGTGCCAGCAGCGCCGGACAGTACACAGATACGCAGTATTTT
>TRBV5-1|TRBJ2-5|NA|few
CASSLAGDTGETQYF
TGCGCCAGCAGCTTGGCAGGGGATACTGGAGAGACCCAGTACTTC
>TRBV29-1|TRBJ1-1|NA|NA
CSVHRAQEAFF
TGCAGCGTCCACAGAGCTCAAGAAGCTTTCTTT
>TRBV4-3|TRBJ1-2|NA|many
CASSQDPNGSYGYTF
TGCGCCAGCAGCCAAGACCCGAACGGCTCCTATGGCTACACCTTC
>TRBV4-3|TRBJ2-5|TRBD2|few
CASSPTAGGRETQYF
TGCGCCAGCAGCCCCACAGCGGGAGGGAGGGAGACCCAGTACTTC
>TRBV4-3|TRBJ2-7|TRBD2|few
CASSQDPLAGGLSYEQYF
TGCGCCAGCAGCCAAGATCCCCTAGCGGGAGGACTCTCCTACGAGCAGTACTTC
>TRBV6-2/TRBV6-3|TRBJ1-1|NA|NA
CASKRGYIEAFF
TGTGCCAGCAAAAGGGGATACATTGAAGCTTTCTTT
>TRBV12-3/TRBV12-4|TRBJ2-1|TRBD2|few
CASSLFGGGVGNEQFF
TGTGCCAGCAGTTTATTCGGGGGGGGCGTCGGCAATGAGCAGTTCTTC
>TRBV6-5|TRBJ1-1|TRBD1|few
CASSYSTGTGGFTEAFF
TGTGCCAGCAGTTACTCGACGGGGACAGGGGGCTTCACTGAAGCTTTCTTT
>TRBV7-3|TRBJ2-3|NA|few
CASSLNPPPDTQYF
TGTGCCAGCAGCTTAAATCCCCCCCCAGATACGCAGTATTTT
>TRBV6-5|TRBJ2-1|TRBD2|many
CASSTWASGMYNEQFF
TGTGCCAGCTCCACCTGGGCTAGCGGGATGTACAATGAGCAGTTCTTC
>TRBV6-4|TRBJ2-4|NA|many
CASIKRPAKNIQYF
TGTGCCAGCATTAAGCGCCCAGCCAAAAACATTCAGTACTTC
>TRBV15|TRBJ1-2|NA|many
CATSRDVDLYGYTF
TGTGCCACCAGCAGAGATGTGGACCTCTATGGCTACACCTTC
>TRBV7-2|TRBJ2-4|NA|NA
CASSLGVQALQYF
TGTGCCAGCAGCTTAGGGGTACAGGCCCTTCAGTACTTC
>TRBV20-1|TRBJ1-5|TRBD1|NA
CSARPGGSGNQPQHF
TGCAGTGCTAGACCAGGGGGCTCGGGCAATCAGCCCCAGCATTTT
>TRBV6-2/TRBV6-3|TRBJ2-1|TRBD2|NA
CASSYSSGRAYNEQFF
TGTGCCAGCAGTTACTCTAGCGGGAGGGCCTACAATGAGCAGTTCTTC
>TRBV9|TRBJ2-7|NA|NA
CASSVGGGTPYEQYF
TGTGCCAGCAGCGTAGGGGGCGGCACCCCCTACGAGCAGTACTTC
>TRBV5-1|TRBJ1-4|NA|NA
CASSEPQGSNEKLFF
TGCGCCAGCAGCGAACCACAGGGTTCTAATGAAAAACTGTTTTTT
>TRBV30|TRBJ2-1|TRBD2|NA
CAWTGTSGRHYNEQFF
TGTGCCTGGACTGGGACTAGCGGGAGACACTACAATGAGCAGTTCTTC
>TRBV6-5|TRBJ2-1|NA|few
CASSPHGGRNYGNEQFF
TGTGCCAGCAGTCCCCACGGGGGAAGGAATTATGGCAATGAGCAGTTCTTC